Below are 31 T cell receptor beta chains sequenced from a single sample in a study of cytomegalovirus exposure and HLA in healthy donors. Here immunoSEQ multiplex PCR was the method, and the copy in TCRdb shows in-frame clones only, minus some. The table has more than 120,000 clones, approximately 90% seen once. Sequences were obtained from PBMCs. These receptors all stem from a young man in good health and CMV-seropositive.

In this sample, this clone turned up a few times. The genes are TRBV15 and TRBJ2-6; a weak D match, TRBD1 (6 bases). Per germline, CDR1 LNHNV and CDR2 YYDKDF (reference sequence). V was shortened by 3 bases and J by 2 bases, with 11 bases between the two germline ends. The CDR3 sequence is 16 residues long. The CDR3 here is CATSSFRGTGANVLTF. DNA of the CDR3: TGTGCCACCAGCAGCTTCAGGGGAACTGGGGCCAACGTCCTGACTTTC.

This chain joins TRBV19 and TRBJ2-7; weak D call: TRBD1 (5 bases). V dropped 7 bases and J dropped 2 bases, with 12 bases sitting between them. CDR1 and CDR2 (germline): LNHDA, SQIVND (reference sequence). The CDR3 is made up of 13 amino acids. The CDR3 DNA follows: TGTGCCAGTACCCCGGAAGGGGCCTACGAGCAGTACTTC. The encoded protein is CASTPEGAYEQYF.

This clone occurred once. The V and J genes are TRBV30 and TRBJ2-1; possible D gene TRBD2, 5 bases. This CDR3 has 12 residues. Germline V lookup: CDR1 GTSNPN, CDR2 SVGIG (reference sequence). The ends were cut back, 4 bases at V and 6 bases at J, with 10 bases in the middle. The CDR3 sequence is CAWKHSGNEQFF. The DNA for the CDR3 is TGTGCCTGGAAACACAGCGGCAATGAGCAGTTCTTC.

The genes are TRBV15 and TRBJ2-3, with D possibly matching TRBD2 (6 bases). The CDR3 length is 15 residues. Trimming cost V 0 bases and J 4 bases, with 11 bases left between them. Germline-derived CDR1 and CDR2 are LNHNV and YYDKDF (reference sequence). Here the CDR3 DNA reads TGTGCCACCAGCAGAGATAGGGCGGGATCAGATACGCAGTATTTT. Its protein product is CATSRDRAGSDTQYF.

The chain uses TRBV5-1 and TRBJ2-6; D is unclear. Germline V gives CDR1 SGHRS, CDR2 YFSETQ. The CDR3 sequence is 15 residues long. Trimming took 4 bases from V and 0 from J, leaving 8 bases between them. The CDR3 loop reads CASSDTGSGANVLTF. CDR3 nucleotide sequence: TGCGCCAGCAGCGACACTGGCTCTGGGGCCAACGTCCTGACTTTC.

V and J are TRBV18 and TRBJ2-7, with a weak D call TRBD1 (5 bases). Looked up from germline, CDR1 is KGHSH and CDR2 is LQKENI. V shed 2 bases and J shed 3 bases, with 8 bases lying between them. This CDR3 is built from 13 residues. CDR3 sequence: CASSPSGNYEQYF. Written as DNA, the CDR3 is TGTGCCAGCTCACCATCAGGGAACTACGAGCAGTACTTC.

Here the CDR3 DNA reads TGTGCCAGCAGCATTGGCGGGGGGGATGGTGGGCAGTATTTT. It is translated as CASSIGGGDGGQYF. The chain couples TRBV9 to TRBJ2-3; TRBD2 matches at 9 bases. The V gene end was trimmed by 4 bases and the J gene end by 11 bases; junction bases not matched to a gene: 11. The CDR3 is made up of 14 amino acids. CDR1 is SGDLS, CDR2 YYNGEE, per germline.

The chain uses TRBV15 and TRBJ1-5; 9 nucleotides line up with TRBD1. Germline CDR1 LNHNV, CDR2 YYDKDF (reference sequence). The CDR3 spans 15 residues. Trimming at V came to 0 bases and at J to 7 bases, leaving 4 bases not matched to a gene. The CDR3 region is CATSRDKTGGQPQHF. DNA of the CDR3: TGTGCCACCAGCAGAGATAAGACAGGGGGACAGCCCCAGCATTTT. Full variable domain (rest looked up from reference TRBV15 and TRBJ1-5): DAMVIQNPRYQVTQFGKPVTLSCSQTLNHNVMYWYQQKSSQAPKLLFHYYDKDFNNEADTPDNFQSRRPNTSFCFLDIRSPGLGDTAMYLCATSRDKTGGQPQHFGDGTRLSIL.

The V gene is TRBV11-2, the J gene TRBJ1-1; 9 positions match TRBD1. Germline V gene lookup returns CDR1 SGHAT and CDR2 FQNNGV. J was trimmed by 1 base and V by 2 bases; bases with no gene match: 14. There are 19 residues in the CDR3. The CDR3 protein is CASSLRPGTGFGRNTEAFF. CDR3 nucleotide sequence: TGTGCCAGCAGCTTACGTCCCGGGACAGGGTTCGGAAGGAACACTGAAGCTTTCTTT.

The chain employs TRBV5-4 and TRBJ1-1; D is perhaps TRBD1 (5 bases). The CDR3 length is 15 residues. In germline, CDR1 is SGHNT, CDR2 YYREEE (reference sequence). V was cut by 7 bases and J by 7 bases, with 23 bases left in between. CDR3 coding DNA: TGTGCCAGCGAAGCTCCTCGCGGGGGTCGGGGTGAAGCTTTCTTT. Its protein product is CASEAPRGGRGEAFF.

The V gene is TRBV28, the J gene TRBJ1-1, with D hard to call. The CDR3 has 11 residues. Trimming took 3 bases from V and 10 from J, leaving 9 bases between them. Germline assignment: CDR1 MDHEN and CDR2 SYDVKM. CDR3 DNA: TGTGCCAGCAGTTTGAAGGGAGGAGCTTTCTTT. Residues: CASSLKGGAFF.

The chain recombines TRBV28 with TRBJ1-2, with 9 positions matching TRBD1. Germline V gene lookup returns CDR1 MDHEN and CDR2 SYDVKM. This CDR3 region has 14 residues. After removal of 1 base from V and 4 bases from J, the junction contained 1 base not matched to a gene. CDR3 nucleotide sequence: TGTGCCAGCAGTTTATCGACAGGGGGCTATGGCTACACCTTC. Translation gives CASSLSTGGYGYTF.

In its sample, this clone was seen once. This CDR3 reads CASSSSYRDTGELFF. The CDR3 DNA reads as TGTGCCAGCAGCTCTTCTTACAGGGATACCGGGGAGCTGTTTTTT. This chain uses TRBV13 with TRBJ2-2, with a tentative D call TRBD1 (6 bases). In germline, CDR1 is PRHDT, CDR2 FYEKMQ (reference sequence). V was trimmed by 4 bases and J by 5 bases, leaving 14 bases between them. This CDR3 contains 15 residues.

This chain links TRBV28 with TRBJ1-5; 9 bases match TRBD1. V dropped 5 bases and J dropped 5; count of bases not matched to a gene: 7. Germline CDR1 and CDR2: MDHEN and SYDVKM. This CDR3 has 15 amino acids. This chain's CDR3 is CASSTPGQGYQPQHF. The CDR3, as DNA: TGTGCCAGCAGTACACCGGGACAGGGCTATCAGCCCCAGCATTTT. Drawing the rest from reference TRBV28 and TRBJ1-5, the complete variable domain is DVKVTQSSRYLVKRTGEKVFLECVQDMDHENMFWYRQDPGLGLRLIYFSYDVKMKEKGDIPEGYSVSREKKERFSLILESASTNQTSMYLCASSTPGQGYQPQHFGDGTRLSIL.

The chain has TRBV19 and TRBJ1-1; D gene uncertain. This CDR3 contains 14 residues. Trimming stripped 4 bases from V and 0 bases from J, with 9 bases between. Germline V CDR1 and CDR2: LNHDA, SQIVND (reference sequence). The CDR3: CASSKADMNTEAFF. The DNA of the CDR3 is TGTGCCAGTAGTAAGGCCGACATGAACACTGAAGCTTTCTTT.

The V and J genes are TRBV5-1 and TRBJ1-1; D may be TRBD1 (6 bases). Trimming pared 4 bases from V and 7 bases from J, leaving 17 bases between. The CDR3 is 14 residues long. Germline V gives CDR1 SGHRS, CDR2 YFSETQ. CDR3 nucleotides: TGCGCCAGCAGCGGGTCGGGTGGACAGCTTGAAGCTTTCTTT. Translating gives CASSGSGGQLEAFF. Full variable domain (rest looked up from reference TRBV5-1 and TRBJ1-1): KAGVTQTPRYLIKTRGQQVTLSCSPISGHRSVSWYQQTPGQGLQFLFEYFSETQRNKGNFPGRFSGRQFSNSRSEMNVSTLELGDSALYLCASSGSGGQLEAFFGQGTRLTVV.

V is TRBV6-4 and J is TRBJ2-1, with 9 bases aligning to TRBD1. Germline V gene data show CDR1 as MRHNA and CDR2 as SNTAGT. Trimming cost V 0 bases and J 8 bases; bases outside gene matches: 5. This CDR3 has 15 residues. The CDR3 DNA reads TGTGCCAGCAGTGACTCACAGGGGGCTAGCGATGAGCAGTTCTTC. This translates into CASSDSQGASDEQFF.

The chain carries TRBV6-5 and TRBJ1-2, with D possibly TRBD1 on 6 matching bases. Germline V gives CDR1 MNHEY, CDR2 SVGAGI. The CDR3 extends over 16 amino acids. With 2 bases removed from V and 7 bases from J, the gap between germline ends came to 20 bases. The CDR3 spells CASSYSPRTGGRGYTF. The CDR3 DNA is TGTGCCAGCAGTTACAGTCCGCGGACTGGGGGCCGTGGCTACACCTTC.

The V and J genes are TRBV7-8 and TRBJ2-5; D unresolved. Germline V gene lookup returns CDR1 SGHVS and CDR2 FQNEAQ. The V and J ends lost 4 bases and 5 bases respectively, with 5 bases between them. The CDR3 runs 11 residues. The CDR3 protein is CASSSYETQYF. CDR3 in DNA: TGTGCCAGCAGCTCCTATGAGACCCAGTACTTC.

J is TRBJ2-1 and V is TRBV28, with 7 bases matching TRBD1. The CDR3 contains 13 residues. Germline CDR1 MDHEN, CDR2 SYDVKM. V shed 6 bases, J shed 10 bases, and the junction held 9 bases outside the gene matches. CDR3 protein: CASRRRGLAEQFF. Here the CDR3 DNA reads TGTGCCAGCAGACGCAGGGGGTTAGCCGAGCAGTTCTTC.

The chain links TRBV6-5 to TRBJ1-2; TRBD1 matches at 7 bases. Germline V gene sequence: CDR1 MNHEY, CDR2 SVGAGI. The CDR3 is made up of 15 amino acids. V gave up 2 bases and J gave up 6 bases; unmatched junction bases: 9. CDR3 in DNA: TGTGCCAGCAGTTACACCCCGACAGGGAGTAATGGCTACACCTTC. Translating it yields CASSYTPTGSNGYTF.

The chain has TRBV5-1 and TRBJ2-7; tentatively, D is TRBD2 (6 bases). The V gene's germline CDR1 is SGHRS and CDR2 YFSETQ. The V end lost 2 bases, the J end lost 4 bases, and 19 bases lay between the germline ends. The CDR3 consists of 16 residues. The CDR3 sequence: CASSFLDPGGGYEQYF. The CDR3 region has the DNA TGCGCCAGCAGCTTCCTTGACCCCGGTGGGGGGTACGAGCAGTACTTC.

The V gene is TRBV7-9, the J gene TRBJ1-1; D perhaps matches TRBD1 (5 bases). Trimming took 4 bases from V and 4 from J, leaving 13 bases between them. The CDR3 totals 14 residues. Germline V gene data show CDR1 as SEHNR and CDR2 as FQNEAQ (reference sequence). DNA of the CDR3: TGTGCCAGCAGCTCGACAGTAGGGTCCACTGAAGCTTTCTTT. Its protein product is CASSSTVGSTEAFF.

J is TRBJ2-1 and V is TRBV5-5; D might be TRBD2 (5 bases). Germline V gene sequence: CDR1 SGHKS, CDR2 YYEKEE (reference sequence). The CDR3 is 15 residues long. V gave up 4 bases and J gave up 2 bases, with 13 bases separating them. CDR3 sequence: CASSLAVSTYNEQFF. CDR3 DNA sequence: TGTGCCAGCAGCCTAGCAGTCTCAACCTACAATGAGCAGTTCTTC.

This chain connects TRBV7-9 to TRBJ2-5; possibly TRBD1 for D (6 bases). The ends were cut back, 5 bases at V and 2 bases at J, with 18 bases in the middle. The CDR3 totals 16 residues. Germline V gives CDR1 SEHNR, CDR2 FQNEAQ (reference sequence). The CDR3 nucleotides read TGTGCCAGCAGCCTAATAGGGGGTAGGGGGCAAGAGACCCAGTACTTC. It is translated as CASSLIGGRGQETQYF.

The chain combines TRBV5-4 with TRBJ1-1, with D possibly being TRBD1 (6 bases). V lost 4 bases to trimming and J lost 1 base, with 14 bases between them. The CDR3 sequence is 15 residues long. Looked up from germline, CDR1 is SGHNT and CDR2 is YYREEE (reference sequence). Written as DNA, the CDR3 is TGTGCCAGCAGCCCCCAGACAGGTCGGAACACTGAAGCTTTCTTT. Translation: CASSPQTGRNTEAFF.

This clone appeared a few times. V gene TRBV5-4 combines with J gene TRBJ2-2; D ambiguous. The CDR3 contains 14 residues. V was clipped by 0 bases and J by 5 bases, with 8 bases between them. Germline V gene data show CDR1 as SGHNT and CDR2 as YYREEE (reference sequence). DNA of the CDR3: TGTGCCAGCAGCTTGGTGCCAGCGACCGGGGAGCTGTTTTTT. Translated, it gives CASSLVPATGELFF.

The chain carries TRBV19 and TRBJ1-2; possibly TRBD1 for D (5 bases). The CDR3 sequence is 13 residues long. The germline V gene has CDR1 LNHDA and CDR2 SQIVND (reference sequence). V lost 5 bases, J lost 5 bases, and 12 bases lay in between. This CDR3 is CASSLTEGYGYTF. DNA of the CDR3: TGTGCCAGTAGTCTTACGGAGGGGTATGGCTACACCTTC.

The CDR3 is CASKARTTGSGRAGELFF. The DNA for the CDR3 is TGTGCCAGTAAAGCCCGAACCACTGGGAGCGGGAGGGCCGGGGAGCTGTTTTTT. V is TRBV19 and J is TRBJ2-2; 10 bases are shared with TRBD2. The junction had 17 bases not matched to a gene; V was cut back by 7 bases and J by 6 bases. Germline V lookup: CDR1 LNHDA, CDR2 SQIVND (reference sequence). This CDR3 spans 18 amino acids.

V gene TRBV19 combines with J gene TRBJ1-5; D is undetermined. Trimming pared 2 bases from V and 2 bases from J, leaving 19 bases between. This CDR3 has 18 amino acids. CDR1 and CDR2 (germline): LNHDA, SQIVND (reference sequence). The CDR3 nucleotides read TGTGCCAGTAGTATAACCCCGATAGCCACTCTAGGCAATCAGCCCCAGCATTTT. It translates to CASSITPIATLGNQPQHF.

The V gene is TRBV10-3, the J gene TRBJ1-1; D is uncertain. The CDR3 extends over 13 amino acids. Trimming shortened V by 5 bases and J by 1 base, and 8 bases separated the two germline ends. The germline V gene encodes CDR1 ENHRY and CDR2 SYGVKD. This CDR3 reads CAISTAGNTEAFF. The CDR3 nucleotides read TGTGCCATCAGTACGGCAGGGAACACTGAAGCTTTCTTT.